This TCR beta chain is drawn from a study of regulatory T cells in long-lasting Graves disease. This sample's time point: newly diagnosed GD, antithyroid drugs for less than 3 months. The authors made the TCR library using RNA they extracted from PBMCs. Library construction for TCR beta used iRepertoire HTBI primers and Arm-PCR of CDR3 regions. From the multiplex PCR reads, TCRdb called clonotypes with MiXCR, one entry per CDR3 protein. In the table there are around 480,000 distinct CDR3 sequences, roughly 15% of which are singletons. These same records also appear under a second study, on T cells in Graves' hyperthyroidism and ophthalmopathy. Per that paper: Used for diagnoses were clinical symptoms, serum thyroxine and TRAb, thyroid ultrasound and orbital computed tomography. RT-PCR in the first round (using the HTBI primer set) targeted the TCR CDR3.

The origin of this receptor is a woman aged 35 to 59 with Graves disease. The specimen was peripheral blood mononuclear cells (PBMCs), collected at new diagnosis, from a patient treated with antithyroid drugs.

This CDR3 reads CASSLGEATNEKLFF. For the CDR3, the DNA is TGCGCCAGCAGCTTGGGGGAAGCAACTAATGAAAAACTGTTTTTT. This chain connects TRBV5-1 to TRBJ1-4; D gene unclear. The CDR3 length is 15 residues. Germline CDR1 and CDR2: SGHRS and YFSETQ. V was cut by 0 bases and J by 0 bases, with 6 bases left in between.